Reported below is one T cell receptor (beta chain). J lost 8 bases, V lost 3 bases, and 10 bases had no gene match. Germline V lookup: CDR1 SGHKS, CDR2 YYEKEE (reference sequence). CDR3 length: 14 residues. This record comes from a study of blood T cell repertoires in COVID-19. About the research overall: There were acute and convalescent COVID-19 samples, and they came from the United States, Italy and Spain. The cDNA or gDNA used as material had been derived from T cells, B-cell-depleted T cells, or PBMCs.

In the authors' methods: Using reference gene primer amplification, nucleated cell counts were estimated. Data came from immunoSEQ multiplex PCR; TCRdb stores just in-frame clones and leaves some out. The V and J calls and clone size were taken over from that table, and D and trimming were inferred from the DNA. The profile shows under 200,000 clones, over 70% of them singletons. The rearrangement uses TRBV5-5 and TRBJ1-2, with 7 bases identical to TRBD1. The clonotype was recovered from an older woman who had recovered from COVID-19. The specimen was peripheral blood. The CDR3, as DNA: TGTGCCAGCAGCTCGGGACAGCCCGTGGCGGGCTACACCTTC. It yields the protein CASSSGQPVAGYTF.